What follows is one TCR beta chain and its context. Its specificity is not known. Sorted-subset replicate PCR reactions were performed with approximately 0.2 ug DNA, corresponding to roughly 31,000 T cell genomes. This table comes from immunoSEQ multiplex PCR, and its TCRdb copy is limited to in-frame clones, with some not included. The data contain around 610,000 clones, roughly 95% of them singletons. CD8 cells regarded as naive lacked CD45RO, were positively chosen for CCR7, and omitted terminally differentiated effector memory CD45RA+ cells. This specimen comes from a study of shared clonotypes between healthy human individuals. Points from the study as a whole: About 5% was the fraction of naive CD4 clonotypes found shared across four donors. The four-donor shared clonotypes exceeded non-shared clonotypes in generation probability, with non-shared ones scoring lower. With few donors, the genetic and exposure-history diversity represented was limited.

This CDR3 spans 16 amino acids. Per germline, CDR1 SGHRS and CDR2 YFSETQ. After removal of 1 base from V and 4 bases from J, the junction contained 5 bases not matched to a gene. The chain recombines TRBV5-1 with TRBJ2-2; TRBD2 matches at 9 bases. The sample taken for sequencing was naive CD8+ T cells sorted from blood. The clonotype was recovered from a woman aged 25 to 39 in good health. The CDR3 here is CASSLKGLASTGELFF. As DNA, the CDR3 is TGCGCCAGCAGCTTGAAAGGACTAGCGAGCACCGGGGAGCTGTTTTTT.